Shown below are 21 T cell receptor beta chains from a single sample sequenced in a study of regulatory T cells in long-lasting Graves disease. Described time point: persistent/refractory GD, antithyroid drugs over 5 years with positive TRAb. There was RNA extracted from PBMCs, and the TCR library was made from it. The TCR beta library used iRepertoire HTBI primers with Arm-PCR amplification of CDR3. TCRdb reanalysed the multiplex PCR reads using MiXCR and keeps one entry per CDR3 protein. The data hold around 460,000 distinct CDR3 sequences, with approximately 23% observed a single time. Sequenced material: peripheral blood mononuclear cells (PBMCs), taken when the disease was refractory, from a patient treated with antithyroid drugs. All receptors come from a female donor with Graves disease.

This clonotype was seen more than once but under ten times. The chain carries TRBV11-2 and TRBJ1-3; D unclear. Trimming removed 2 bases at V and 2 bases at J, with 7 bases between. Germline CDR1 and CDR2: SGHAT and FQNNGV. This CDR3 has 14 amino acids. The CDR3 bases are TGTGCCAGCAGCTTACGACGGGCTGGAAACACCATATATTTT. It codes for CASSLRRAGNTIYF. Full variable domain (missing parts from reference TRBV11-2 and TRBJ1-3): EAGVAQSPRYKIIEKRQSVAFWCNPISGHATLYWYQQILGQGPKLLIQFQNNGVVDDSQLPKDRFSAERLKGVDSTLKIQPAKLEDSAVYLCASSLRRAGNTIYFGEGSWLTVV.

This clonotype was recorded many times. The chain recombines TRBV7-2 with TRBJ2-2; 8 bases map to TRBD1. The trim removed 4 bases at V and 6 bases at J, leaving 4 bases unmatched. From germline, CDR1 is SGHTA and CDR2 FQGNSA. The CDR3 covers 14 residues. This CDR3 reads CASSSRGLAGELFF. The CDR3 DNA follows: TGTGCCAGCAGCTCCAGGGGGCTGGCCGGGGAGCTGTTTTTT.

This clonotype was seen repeatedly, ten times or more. The V and J genes are TRBV2 and TRBJ1-5, with a tentative D call TRBD1 (6 bases). CDR3 length: 14 residues. Germline V gene lookup returns CDR1 SNHLY and CDR2 FYNNEI. The V and J ends lost 7 bases and 6 bases respectively, with 16 bases between them. CDR3 in amino acids: CASNGGGGAQPQHF. CDR3 DNA: TGTGCCAGCAACGGAGGGGGGGGTGCTCAGCCCCAGCATTTT. The variable domain in full, completed from reference TRBV2 and TRBJ1-5, reads EPEVTQTPSHQVTQMGQEVILRCVPISNHLYFYWYRQILGQKVEFLVSFYNNEISEKSEIFDDQFSVERPDGSNFTLKIRSTKLEDSAMYFCASNGGGGAQPQHFGDGTRLSIL.

The chain combines TRBV11-3 with TRBJ1-1; 8 bases match TRBD1. V was pared by 4 bases and J by 2 bases, with 9 bases of the junction left unmatched. CDR3 length: 16 amino acids. Germline V CDR1 and CDR2: SGHNT, YENEEA. The CDR3 DNA reads TGTGCCAGCAGCTCCAGCCGACAGGGGCTAAACACTGAAGCTTTCTTT. It encodes CASSSSRQGLNTEAFF.

There are many counts of this clonotype. V gene TRBV20-1 combines with J gene TRBJ2-7; TRBD2 aligns across 7 bases. This CDR3 contains 13 residues. Trimming at V came to 6 bases and at J to 3 bases, leaving 8 bases not matched to a gene. Germline assignment: CDR1 DFQATT and CDR2 SNEGSKA (reference sequence). CDR3: CSASGLADYEQYF. CDR3 coding DNA: TGCAGTGCGTCGGGGCTAGCGGACTACGAGCAGTACTTC.

This clonotype was observed a handful of times. The gene calls are TRBV13 and TRBJ2-7, with D possibly matching TRBD1 (6 bases). This CDR3 comprises 16 residues. Trimming took off 5 bases at V and 3 bases at J, with 20 bases between the two ends. Germline values: CDR1 PRHDT, CDR2 FYEKMQ (reference sequence). DNA for the CDR3: TGTGCCAGCAGCCCGGCCAGGGGTCACCAAGTCTACGAGCAGTACTTC. Translation gives CASSPARGHQVYEQYF.

On this clonotype: One end of the junction is discordant with germline, which a read error may explain. The chain combines TRBV9 with TRBJ2-7; a weak D match, TRBD2 (5 bases). The CDR3 sequence is 14 residues long. CDR1 and CDR2 (germline): SGDLS, YYNGEE. The CDR3 bases are TGTACCAGCAGCGTAAGGTGGGAGAGACACGAGCAGTACTTC. Its protein is CTSSVRWERHEQYF. Complete variable domain (other parts from reference TRBV9 and TRBJ2-7): DSGVTQTPKHLITATGQRVTLRCSPRSGDLSVYWYQQSLDQGLQFLIQYYNGEERAKGNILERFSAQQFPDLHSELNLSSLELGDSALYFCTSSVRWERHEQYFGPGTRLTVT.

Note on this clonotype: The junction shows a germline mismatch at one end, possibly a read error. The V gene is TRBV28, the J gene TRBJ2-2, with 12 positions matching TRBD2. The CDR3 covers 17 residues. Germline CDR1 and CDR2: MDHEN and SYDVKM. The CDR3 DNA sequence: TGTACCAGCAGTCATGCGGGACTAGCGGGTTACACCGGGGAGCTGTTTTTT. This sequence encodes CTSSHAGLAGYTGELFF. The whole variable domain, filled in from reference TRBV28 and TRBJ2-2, reads DVKVTQSSRYLVKRTGEKVFLECVQDMDHENMFWYRQDPGLGLRLIYFSYDVKMKEKGDIPEGYSVSREKKERFSLILESASTNQTSMYLCTSSHAGLAGYTGELFFGEGSRLTVL.

The chain joins TRBV6-2 or TRBV6-3 to TRBJ2-5, with 8 bases lining up with TRBD2. The germline V gene has CDR1 MNHEY and CDR2 SVGEGT. Germline trimming cut 6 bases from V and 5 bases from J; bases unmatched to any gene: 8. This CDR3 has 14 residues. CDR3 sequence (DNA): TGTGCCAGCAGACAGGCGGGGGGCGGCGAGACCCAGTACTTC. It codes for CASRQAGGGETQYF.

This rearrangement joins TRBV6-1 to TRBJ2-5; TRBD1 matches at 9 bases. After removal of 6 bases from V and 5 bases from J, the junction contained 4 bases not matched to a gene. Germline loops: CDR1 MNHNS, CDR2 SASEGT. The CDR3 runs 13 residues. For the CDR3, the DNA is TGTGCCAGCAGGGGGACAGGGTGGGAGACCCAGTACTTC. Amino acids: CASRGTGWETQYF.

There are many counts of this clonotype. The chain uses TRBV27 and TRBJ1-5; D unclear. The germline V and J ends were trimmed by 8 bases and 4 bases, with 12 bases remaining between them. The CDR3 covers 13 residues. Per the germline V gene, CDR1 is MNHEY and CDR2 is SMNVEV (reference sequence). The CDR3 region has the DNA TGTGCCAGCCGACCGGGCCTTAATCAGCCCCAGCATTTT. Protein sequence: CASRPGLNQPQHF.

The rearrangement joins TRBV19 to TRBJ1-2; D ambiguous. Trimming removed 8 bases from V and 2 bases from J, with 9 bases in between. This CDR3 contains 12 residues. The germline V gene encodes CDR1 LNHDA and CDR2 SQIVND (reference sequence). In nucleotides, the CDR3 is TGTGCCAGTGAACAGAAGAACTATGGCTACACCTTC. This codes for CASEQKNYGYTF.

In its sample, this clonotype was seen a few times. The chain is built from TRBV6-1 and TRBJ2-6; D not resolved. This CDR3 has 13 amino acids. Trimming removed 11 bases at V and 0 bases at J, with 8 bases between. Per the germline V gene, CDR1 is MNHNS and CDR2 is SASEGT. CDR3 coding DNA: TGTGCCGGCACGAACTCTGGGGCCAACGTCCTGACTTTC. Translated, it gives CAGTNSGANVLTF.

In this sample, this clonotype turned up a few times. The rearrangement uses TRBV30 and TRBJ1-1; D is perhaps TRBD1 (5 bases). Germline CDR1 and CDR2: GTSNPN and SVGIG (reference sequence). The CDR3 extends over 13 amino acids. Trimming left V 3 bases short and J 5 bases short, with 13 bases between. This CDR3 is CAWSGQGGTEAFF. The CDR3 DNA is TGTGCCTGGAGCGGGCAGGGAGGGACTGAAGCTTTCTTT.

V and J are TRBV28 and TRBJ2-3; 12 bases line up with TRBD2. Germline-derived CDR1 and CDR2 are MDHEN and SYDVKM. Trimming removed 4 bases from V and 5 bases from J; junction bases left unmatched: 4. The CDR3 is 15 residues long. The CDR3 sequence: CASSSLAGGRDTQYF. In DNA, the CDR3 is TGTGCCAGCAGTTCCCTAGCGGGAGGGCGAGATACGCAGTATTTT.

The J gene is TRBJ1-2, the V gene TRBV7-9; no definite D call. The germline V and J ends were trimmed by 5 bases and 4 bases, with 17 bases remaining between them. Germline V gene data show CDR1 as SEHNR and CDR2 as FQNEAQ (reference sequence). CDR3 length: 15 residues. The CDR3 region has the DNA TGTGCCAGCAGCCCCCCCTTGAGGCGCTCCTATGGCTACACCTTC. Its protein is CASSPPLRRSYGYTF.

This clonotype was seen more than once but under ten times. This chain joins TRBV6-2 or TRBV6-3 and TRBJ1-2; possibly TRBD1 for D (5 bases). The CDR3 runs to 14 residues. The germline V gene encodes CDR1 MNHEY and CDR2 SVGEGT. The ends were cut back, 2 bases at V and 8 bases at J, with 15 bases in the middle. In DNA form, the CDR3 reads TGTGCCAGCAGTTACCTCGGAGAGGGGCTAGGCTACACCTTC. Translating gives CASSYLGEGLGYTF.

This clonotype appeared a few times. V gene TRBV7-9 combines with J gene TRBJ2-2, with 7 bases identical to TRBD2. CDR3 length: 12 residues. V was clipped by 7 bases and J by 6 bases; unmatched bases: 2. The germline V gene encodes CDR1 SEHNR and CDR2 FQNEAQ (reference sequence). CDR3 amino acids: CASIRGAGELFF. In DNA form, the CDR3 reads TGTGCCAGCATCCGGGGGGCCGGGGAGCTGTTTTTT.

The chain recombines TRBV19 with TRBJ2-4, with 8 nucleotides matching TRBD1. J gave up 9 bases and V 6 bases, and 10 bases lay outside the gene matches. The CDR3 sequence is 14 residues long. Germline V gene lookup returns CDR1 LNHDA and CDR2 SQIVND (reference sequence). The DNA of the CDR3 is TGTGCCAGTAGGGGAACAGGGGGTGGGAGCATTCAGTACTTC. Translated, it gives CASRGTGGGSIQYF.

This clonotype was recorded once. J is TRBJ2-1 and V is TRBV19, with D possibly being TRBD1 (6 bases). This CDR3 region has 15 residues. Trimming removed 2 bases at V and 6 bases at J, with 14 bases between. Per the germline V gene, CDR1 is LNHDA and CDR2 is SQIVND (reference sequence). The CDR3 coding sequence is TGTGCCAGTAGTATAAGTCAGGGGTTAATCAATGAGCAGTTCTTC. Its translation is CASSISQGLINEQFF.

This clonotype was recorded many times. This sequence joins TRBV15 and TRBJ2-5, with no clear D. The V gene lost 3 bases and the J gene lost 5 bases, with 13 bases spanning the gap. The V gene's germline CDR1 is LNHNV and CDR2 YYDKDF (reference sequence). The CDR3 contains 14 residues. The CDR3 spells CATSRSALRETQYF. The CDR3 coding sequence is TGTGCCACCAGCAGGTCCGCTCTGAGGGAGACCCAGTACTTC.